This TCR beta chain derives from a study of lymphopenia after photon versus proton radiotherapy (dated by TCRdb to the late 2010s). Regarding the study in general: The study compared the immunological effects of photon versus proton radiation therapy in patients with gastrointestinal tumors who developed high-grade lymphopenia. The cohort comprised more than 15 patients with gastrointestinal tumors who received either photon or proton therapy and then developed lymphopenia. The study was designed to characterize how the impact on the immune system differs between the two radiation modalities.

General study outcomes and caveats: The survival association was assessed only in patients who died, and the authors presented better survival with proton therapy as a possibility rather than a demonstrated result. Relative stability during treatment was observed in proton-treated patients, whereas loss of naive T cells and TCR diversity and gain of effector/memory populations were observed in photon-treated patients. Across the cohort, an inverse correlation was found between a larger post-nadir drop in TCR diversity and overall survival time among patients who died. After the lymphocyte count nadir, photon-treated repertoires showed oligoclonal expansion, especially of CD8+ Temra cells, which drove the drop in diversity.

Details on this clone: The specificity of this receptor is unknown. No clone much larger than this one lies a single base away; base qualities are absent.

The CDR3 starts with the cysteine, ends with the phenylalanine, and has 14 residues. Left in the record is the CDR3 DNA by itself, 42 bases read in frame from the first base. Trimming removed 2 bases from V and 2 bases from J, leaving 12 bases between the germline ends. The germline V gene (reference sequence) sets CDR1 to GTSNPN and CDR2 to SVGIG. The method was the immunoSEQ multiplex PCR assay. T cell repertoires were profiled by deep sequencing of rearranged TCR beta loci, alongside multiparametric flow cytometry. TCRdb took this table from immuneACCESS and kept in-frame rearrangements with V and J called. Such tables lack part of the clones; where checked against another copy, unresolved V genes explain under half of the gap, and the rest is unexplained. The sample records tens of thousands of clones, about 89% of which are singletons. Under 14% of the sample is taken by the ten largest.

The sample here was peripheral blood, taken from a patient treated with proton-based radiotherapy. The receptor was isolated from a man older than 75 with esophageal cancer. The V gene is TRBV30 and the J gene is TRBJ1-2; no D gene call is confident. The CDR3 reads CAWSLWTTNYGYTF. The sequence in DNA is TGTGCCTGGAGTCTATGGACGACCAACTATGGCTACACCTTC.